A single sample is the source of the 16 T cell receptor beta chains below, sequenced in a study of blood T cell repertoires in COVID-19. Libraries were prepared by immunoSEQ multiplex PCR; TCRdb keeps only in-frame clonotypes and omits some of them. The sample holds about 47,000 clones, around 90% seen once. Sequences were obtained from peripheral blood. The receptors here all came from a man over 45 with active COVID-19.

The chain carries TRBV19 and TRBJ1-1; TRBD1 matches 8 bases. The germline gives CDR1 LNHDA, CDR2 SQIVND (reference sequence). The CDR3 runs to 15 residues. Trimming took 5 bases from V and 1 from J; bases not matched to a gene: 6. The CDR3 reads CASSVDRAANTEAFF. The CDR3 coding sequence is TGTGCCAGTAGTGTGGACAGGGCGGCGAACACTGAAGCTTTCTTT.

This clone was detected a few times. The J gene is TRBJ2-1, the V gene TRBV28; the D gene is possibly TRBD1 (5 bases). V lost 7 bases, J lost 2 bases, and 9 bases lay in between. Germline CDR1 and CDR2: MDHEN and SYDVKM. CDR3 length: 13 amino acids. The CDR3 here is CASTQGPYNEQFF. CDR3 coding DNA: TGTGCCAGCACCCAGGGTCCCTACAATGAGCAGTTCTTC.

This rearrangement joins TRBV19 to TRBJ2-7, with 9 bases identical to TRBD1. The CDR3 runs to 14 residues. The V gene end was trimmed by 6 bases and the J gene end by 0 bases; junction bases not matched to a gene: 3. Germline V gene lookup returns CDR1 LNHDA and CDR2 SQIVND (reference sequence). CDR3 sequence reads: CASSLTGGSYEQYF. Written as DNA, the CDR3 is TGTGCCAGTAGCCTGACAGGGGGCTCCTACGAGCAGTACTTC.

The chain carries TRBV19 and TRBJ2-1, with D possibly matching TRBD1 (6 bases). Trimming took off 7 bases at V and 3 bases at J, with 13 bases between the two ends. Germline assignment: CDR1 LNHDA and CDR2 SQIVND (reference sequence). The CDR3 has 14 amino acids. DNA for the CDR3: TGTGCCAGTACCACGGGGACATTCTACAATGAGCAGTTCTTC. This codes for CASTTGTFYNEQFF.

This clone was observed once. The chain combines TRBV6-5 with TRBJ2-1; maybe TRBD2 (6 bases). The germline V and J ends were trimmed by 4 bases and 6 bases, with 13 bases remaining between them. The CDR3 has 14 residues. Germline CDR1 is MNHEY and CDR2 is SVGAGI. The CDR3 spells CASSSPGVINEQFF. Written as DNA, the CDR3 is TGTGCCAGCAGTTCCCCGGGGGTGATCAATGAGCAGTTCTTC.

This clone has a handful of counts. The chain is built from TRBV2 and TRBJ2-2; TRBD1 aligns across 10 bases. The CDR3 extends over 15 amino acids. The V gene end was trimmed by 6 bases and the J gene end by 4 bases; junction bases not matched to a gene: 5. CDR1 SNHLY and CDR2 FYNNEI come from the germline V gene. The CDR3 region is CASSPGTGVTGELFF. The CDR3 DNA reads as TGTGCCAGCAGCCCCGGGACAGGGGTCACCGGGGAGCTGTTTTTT.

The CDR3 DNA reads TGTGCCAGCAGCGACAGAAACTATGGCTACACCTTC. Protein product: CASSDRNYGYTF. The chain combines TRBV2 with TRBJ1-2; weak D call: TRBD1 (5 bases). V lost 6 bases and J 2 bases, leaving 7 bases between the germline ends. The CDR3 consists of 12 residues. CDR1 and CDR2 from the germline V gene are SNHLY and FYNNEI.

The chain couples TRBV21-1 to TRBJ1-1; the listed D gene, TRBD1, was not tested against the DNA. TRBV21-1 is recorded as a pseudogene. CDR3 length equals 14 residues. This chain's CDR3 is CASSSRGRYAEAFF. CDR3 bases: TGTGCCAGCAGCAGCAGGGGACGGTATGCTGAAGCTTTCTTT.

V gene TRBV11-3 combines with J gene TRBJ1-3; D is ambiguous. Germline CDR1 reads SGHNT; CDR2 reads YENEEA. The CDR3 is 13 amino acids. V was trimmed by 5 bases and J by 7 bases, leaving 12 bases between them. The CDR3 bases are TGTGCCAGCAGCCCCCGTCTGGGCAACACCATATATTTT. Encoded protein: CASSPRLGNTIYF.

V gene TRBV16 combines with J gene TRBJ2-2; no definite D call. Germline CDR1 and CDR2: KGHSY and FQNENV. V was cut by 1 base and J by 3 bases, with 9 bases left in between. CDR3 length: 15 residues. The CDR3 protein is CASSQFDTDTGELFF. As DNA, the CDR3 is TGTGCCAGCAGCCAATTTGATACTGACACCGGGGAGCTGTTTTTT.

Notes on this clone: At one end the junction does not follow the germline gene, possibly because of a read error. The V and J genes are TRBV6-1 and TRBJ1-2; D remains ambiguous. This CDR3 comprises 13 residues. Germline CDR1 MNHNS, CDR2 SASEGT. CDR3 nucleotide sequence: TGTGCCAGCAATGAAGCAGGACTATTAGGCTACACCTTC. Its translation: CASNEAGLLGYTF.

The chain couples TRBV5-4 to TRBJ1-1, with unresolved D. The CDR3 runs to 13 residues. Trimming shortened V by 4 bases and J by 4 bases, and 11 bases separated the two germline ends. The germline V gene encodes CDR1 SGHNT and CDR2 YYREEE (reference sequence). The CDR3 DNA follows: TGTGCCAGCAGCGCCCCGGGGATCACTGAAGCTTTCTTT. It codes for CASSAPGITEAFF.

The chain combines TRBV18 with TRBJ2-3, with 7 bases identical to TRBD2. Germline values: CDR1 KGHSH, CDR2 LQKENI. With V trimmed by 6 bases and J by 5 bases, 5 bases remained unmatched. The CDR3 has 13 residues. CDR3 amino acids: CASSRDYGDTQYF. DNA for the CDR3: TGTGCCAGCTCTCGGGACTATGGAGATACGCAGTATTTT.

The V gene is TRBV15, the J gene TRBJ1-1; the D gene is possibly TRBD1 (6 bases). The germline V and J ends were trimmed by 6 bases and 8 bases, with 16 bases remaining between them. CDR3 size: 13 residues. Germline V CDR1 and CDR2: LNHNV, YYDKDF (reference sequence). Here the CDR3 reads CATSRKDREEAFF. The CDR3 nucleotides are TGTGCCACCAGTCGAAAGGACAGAGAGGAAGCTTTCTTT.

A single count supports this clone. The chain joins TRBV7-2 to TRBJ1-6, with D unresolved. Trimming took off 1 base at V and 7 bases at J, with 8 bases between the two ends. Germline V lookup: CDR1 SGHTA, CDR2 FQGNSA. The CDR3 is 14 residues long. The CDR3 DNA reads as TGTGCCAGCAGCTTAGAAAGCGGGAATTCACCCCTCCACTTT. As protein: CASSLESGNSPLHF.

The V gene is TRBV28, the J gene TRBJ1-5; D is undetermined. Trimming stripped 3 bases from V and 3 bases from J, with 9 bases between. Germline lookup yields CDR1 MDHEN and CDR2 SYDVKM. The CDR3 has 14 residues. CDR3 sequence reads: CASSFESYNQPQHF. The DNA for the CDR3 is TGTGCCAGCAGTTTCGAATCCTACAATCAGCCCCAGCATTTT.